Reported below is one TCR beta chain. From the 5' RACE reads, TCRdb called clonotypes with MiXCR, one entry per CDR3 protein. The sample contains approximately 410,000 distinct CDR3 sequences, approximately 17% of which appear only once. The data originate from a study of identical twins. V was clipped by 8 bases and J by 0 bases; unmatched bases: 4. Germline loops: CDR1 MNHEY, CDR2 SVGEGT. CDR3 length equals 14 residues. Sequencing was performed on naive T cells sorted from blood. This TCR was sampled from a man aged 50 to 60 in good health. The chain is built from TRBV6-2 or TRBV6-3 and TRBJ1-3; 7 bases align to TRBD1. Written as DNA, the CDR3 is TGTGCCAGCTTGGACAGGAGCTCTGGAAACACCATATATTTT. This encodes CASLDRSSGNTIYF.